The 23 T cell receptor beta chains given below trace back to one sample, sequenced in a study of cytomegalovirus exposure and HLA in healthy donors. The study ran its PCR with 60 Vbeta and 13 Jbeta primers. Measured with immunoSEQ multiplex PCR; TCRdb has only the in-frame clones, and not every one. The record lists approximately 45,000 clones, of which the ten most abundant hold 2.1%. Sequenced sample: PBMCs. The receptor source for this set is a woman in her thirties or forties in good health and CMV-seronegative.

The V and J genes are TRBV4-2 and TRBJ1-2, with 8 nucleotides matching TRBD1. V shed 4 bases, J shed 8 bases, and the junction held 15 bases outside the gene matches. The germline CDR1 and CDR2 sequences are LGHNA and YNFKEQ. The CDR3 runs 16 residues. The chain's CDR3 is CASSPARGQAVGGYTF. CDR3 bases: TGTGCCAGCAGCCCGGCTCGGGGACAGGCGGTCGGGGGCTACACCTTC.

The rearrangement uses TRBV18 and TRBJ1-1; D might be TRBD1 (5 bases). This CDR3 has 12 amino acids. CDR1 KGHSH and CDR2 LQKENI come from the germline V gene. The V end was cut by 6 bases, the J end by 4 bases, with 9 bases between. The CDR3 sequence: CASSEGFTEAFF. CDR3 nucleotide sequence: TGTGCCAGCTCGGAGGGGTTCACTGAAGCTTTCTTT.

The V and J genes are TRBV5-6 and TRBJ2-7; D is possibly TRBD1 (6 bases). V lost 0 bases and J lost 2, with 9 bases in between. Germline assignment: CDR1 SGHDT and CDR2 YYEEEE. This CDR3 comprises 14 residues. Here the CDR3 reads CASSLDRETYEQYF. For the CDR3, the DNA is TGTGCCAGCAGCTTGGACAGGGAAACCTACGAGCAGTACTTC.

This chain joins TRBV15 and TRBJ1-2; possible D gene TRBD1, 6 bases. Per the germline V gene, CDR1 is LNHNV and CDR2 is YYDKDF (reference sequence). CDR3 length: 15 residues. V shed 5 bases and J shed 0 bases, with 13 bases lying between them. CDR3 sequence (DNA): TGTGCCACCAGCCTGGACAGACCTACTAACTATGGCTACACCTTC. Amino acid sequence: CATSLDRPTNYGYTF.

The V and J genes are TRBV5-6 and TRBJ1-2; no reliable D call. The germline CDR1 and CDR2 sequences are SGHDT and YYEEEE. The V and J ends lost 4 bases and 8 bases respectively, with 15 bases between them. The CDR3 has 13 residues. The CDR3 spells CASSPLWREGYTF. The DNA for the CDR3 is TGTGCCAGCAGCCCGTTATGGCGGGAGGGCTACACCTTC.

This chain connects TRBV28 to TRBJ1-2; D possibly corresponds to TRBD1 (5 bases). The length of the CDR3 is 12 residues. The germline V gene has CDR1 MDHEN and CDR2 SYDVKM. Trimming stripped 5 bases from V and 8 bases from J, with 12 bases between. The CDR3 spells CASSNPGWGYTF. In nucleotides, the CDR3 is TGTGCCAGCAGTAATCCAGGGTGGGGCTACACCTTC.

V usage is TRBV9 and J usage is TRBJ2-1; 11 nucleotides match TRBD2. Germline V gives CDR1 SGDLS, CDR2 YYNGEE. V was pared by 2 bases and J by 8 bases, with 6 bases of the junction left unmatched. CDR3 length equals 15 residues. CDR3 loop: CASSVRLAGPDEQFF. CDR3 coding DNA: TGTGCCAGCAGCGTGAGACTAGCGGGGCCCGATGAGCAGTTCTTC.

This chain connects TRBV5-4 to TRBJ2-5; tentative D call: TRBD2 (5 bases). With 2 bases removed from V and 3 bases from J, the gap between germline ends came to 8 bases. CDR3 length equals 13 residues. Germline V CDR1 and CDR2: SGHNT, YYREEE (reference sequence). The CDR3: CASSFVLEETQYF. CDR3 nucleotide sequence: TGTGCCAGCAGCTTTGTACTAGAAGAGACCCAGTACTTC.

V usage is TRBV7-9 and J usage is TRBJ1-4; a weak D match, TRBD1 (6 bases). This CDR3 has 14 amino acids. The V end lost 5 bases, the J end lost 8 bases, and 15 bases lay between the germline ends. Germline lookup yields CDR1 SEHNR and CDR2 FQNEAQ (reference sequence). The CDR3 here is CASSQAGAREKLFF. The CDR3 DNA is TGTGCCAGCAGCCAAGCGGGGGCTAGGGAAAAACTGTTTTTT.

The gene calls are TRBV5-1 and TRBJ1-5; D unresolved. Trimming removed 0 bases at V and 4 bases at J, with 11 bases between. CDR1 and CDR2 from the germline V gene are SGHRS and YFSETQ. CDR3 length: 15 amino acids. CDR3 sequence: CASSLVPGSNQPQHF. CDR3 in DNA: TGCGCCAGCAGCTTGGTTCCAGGTTCAAATCAGCCCCAGCATTTT.

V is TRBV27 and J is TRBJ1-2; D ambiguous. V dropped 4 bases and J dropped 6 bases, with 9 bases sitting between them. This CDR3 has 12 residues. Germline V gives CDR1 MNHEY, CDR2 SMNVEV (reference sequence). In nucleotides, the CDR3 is TGTGCCAGCAGTTCCGACCAGGATGGCTACACCTTC. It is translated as CASSSDQDGYTF.

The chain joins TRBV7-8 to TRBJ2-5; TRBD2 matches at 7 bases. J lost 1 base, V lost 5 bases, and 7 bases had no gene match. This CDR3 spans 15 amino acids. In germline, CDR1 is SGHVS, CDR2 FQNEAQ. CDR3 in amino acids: CASSPGDYIQETQYF. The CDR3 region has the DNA TGTGCCAGCAGCCCGGGGGACTATATCCAAGAGACCCAGTACTTC.

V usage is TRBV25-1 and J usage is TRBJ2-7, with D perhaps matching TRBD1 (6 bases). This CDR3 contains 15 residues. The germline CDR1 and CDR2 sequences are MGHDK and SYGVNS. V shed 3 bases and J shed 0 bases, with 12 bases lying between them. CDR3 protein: CASSEGWDTSYEQYF. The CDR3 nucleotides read TGTGCCAGCAGTGAGGGTTGGGACACCTCCTACGAGCAGTACTTC.

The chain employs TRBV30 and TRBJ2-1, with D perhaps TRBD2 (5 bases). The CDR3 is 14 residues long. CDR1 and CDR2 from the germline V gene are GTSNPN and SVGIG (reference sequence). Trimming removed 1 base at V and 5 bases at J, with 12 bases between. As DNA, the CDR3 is TGTGCCTGGAGTGCGGGAAACCGTGACAATGAGCAGTTCTTC. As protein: CAWSAGNRDNEQFF.

Here the CDR3 DNA reads TGCGCCAGCAGCTTGGTGGACAGGGTGTCCTACGAGCAGTACTTC. Encoded protein: CASSLVDRVSYEQYF. V usage is TRBV5-1 and J usage is TRBJ2-7; 8 bases fit TRBD1. The CDR3 is made up of 15 amino acids. Germline CDR1 is SGHRS and CDR2 is YFSETQ. Unmatched junction bases numbered 3, after V lost 0 bases and J lost 1 base.

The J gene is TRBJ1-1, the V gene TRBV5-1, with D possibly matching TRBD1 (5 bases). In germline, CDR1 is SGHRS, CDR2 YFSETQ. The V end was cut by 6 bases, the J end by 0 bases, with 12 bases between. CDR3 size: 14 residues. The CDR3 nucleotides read TGCGCCAGCACGGCCGGGACTGTGAACACTGAAGCTTTCTTT. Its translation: CASTAGTVNTEAFF.

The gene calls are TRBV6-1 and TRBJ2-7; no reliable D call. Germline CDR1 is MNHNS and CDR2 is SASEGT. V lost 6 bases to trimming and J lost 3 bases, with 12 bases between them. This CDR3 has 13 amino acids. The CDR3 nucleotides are TGTGCCAGCAGGACTCAACTTGGCTACGAGCAGTACTTC. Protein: CASRTQLGYEQYF.

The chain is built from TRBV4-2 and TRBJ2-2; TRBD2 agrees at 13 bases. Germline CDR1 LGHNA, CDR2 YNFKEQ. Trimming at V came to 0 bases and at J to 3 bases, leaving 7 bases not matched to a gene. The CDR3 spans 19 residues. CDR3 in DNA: TGTGCCAGCAGCCAAGAGCTTGAACTAGCGGGGGGGCACACCGGGGAGCTGTTTTTT. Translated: CASSQELELAGGHTGELFF.

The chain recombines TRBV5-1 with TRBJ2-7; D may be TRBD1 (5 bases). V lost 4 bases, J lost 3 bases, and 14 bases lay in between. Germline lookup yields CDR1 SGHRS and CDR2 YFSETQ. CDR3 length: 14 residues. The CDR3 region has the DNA TGCGCCAGCAGCCATGAGACAGAGGTCTACGAGCAGTACTTC. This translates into CASSHETEVYEQYF.

The CDR3 DNA reads TGTGCCAGCAGCTCAAACCGGGACAGCACCTACAATGAGCAGTTCTTC. Protein: CASSSNRDSTYNEQFF. This rearrangement joins TRBV7-9 to TRBJ2-1, with 7 bases lining up with TRBD1. This CDR3 comprises 16 residues. V lost 4 bases, J lost 2 bases, and 8 bases stayed unmatched. Germline values: CDR1 SEHNR, CDR2 FQNEAQ (reference sequence).

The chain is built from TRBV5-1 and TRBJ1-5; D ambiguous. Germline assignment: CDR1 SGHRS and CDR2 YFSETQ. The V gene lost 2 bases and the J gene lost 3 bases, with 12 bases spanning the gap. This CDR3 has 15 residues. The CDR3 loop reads CASSFSGSVNQPQHF. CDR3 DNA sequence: TGCGCCAGCAGCTTTAGCGGTTCGGTCAATCAGCCCCAGCATTTT.

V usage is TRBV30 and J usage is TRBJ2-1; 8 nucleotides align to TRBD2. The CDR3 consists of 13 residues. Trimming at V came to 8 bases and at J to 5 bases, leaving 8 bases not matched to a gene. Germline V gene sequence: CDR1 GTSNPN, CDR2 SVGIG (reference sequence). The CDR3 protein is CAGLSGADNEQFF. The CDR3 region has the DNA TGTGCCGGACTTAGCGGGGCCGACAATGAGCAGTTCTTC.

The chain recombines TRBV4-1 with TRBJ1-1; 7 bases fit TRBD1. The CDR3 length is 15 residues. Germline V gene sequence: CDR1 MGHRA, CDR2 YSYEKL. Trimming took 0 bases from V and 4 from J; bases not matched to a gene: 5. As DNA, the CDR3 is TGCGCCAGCAGCCAAGACGAGGGGGCCCGCACTGAAGCTTTCTTT. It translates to CASSQDEGARTEAFF.